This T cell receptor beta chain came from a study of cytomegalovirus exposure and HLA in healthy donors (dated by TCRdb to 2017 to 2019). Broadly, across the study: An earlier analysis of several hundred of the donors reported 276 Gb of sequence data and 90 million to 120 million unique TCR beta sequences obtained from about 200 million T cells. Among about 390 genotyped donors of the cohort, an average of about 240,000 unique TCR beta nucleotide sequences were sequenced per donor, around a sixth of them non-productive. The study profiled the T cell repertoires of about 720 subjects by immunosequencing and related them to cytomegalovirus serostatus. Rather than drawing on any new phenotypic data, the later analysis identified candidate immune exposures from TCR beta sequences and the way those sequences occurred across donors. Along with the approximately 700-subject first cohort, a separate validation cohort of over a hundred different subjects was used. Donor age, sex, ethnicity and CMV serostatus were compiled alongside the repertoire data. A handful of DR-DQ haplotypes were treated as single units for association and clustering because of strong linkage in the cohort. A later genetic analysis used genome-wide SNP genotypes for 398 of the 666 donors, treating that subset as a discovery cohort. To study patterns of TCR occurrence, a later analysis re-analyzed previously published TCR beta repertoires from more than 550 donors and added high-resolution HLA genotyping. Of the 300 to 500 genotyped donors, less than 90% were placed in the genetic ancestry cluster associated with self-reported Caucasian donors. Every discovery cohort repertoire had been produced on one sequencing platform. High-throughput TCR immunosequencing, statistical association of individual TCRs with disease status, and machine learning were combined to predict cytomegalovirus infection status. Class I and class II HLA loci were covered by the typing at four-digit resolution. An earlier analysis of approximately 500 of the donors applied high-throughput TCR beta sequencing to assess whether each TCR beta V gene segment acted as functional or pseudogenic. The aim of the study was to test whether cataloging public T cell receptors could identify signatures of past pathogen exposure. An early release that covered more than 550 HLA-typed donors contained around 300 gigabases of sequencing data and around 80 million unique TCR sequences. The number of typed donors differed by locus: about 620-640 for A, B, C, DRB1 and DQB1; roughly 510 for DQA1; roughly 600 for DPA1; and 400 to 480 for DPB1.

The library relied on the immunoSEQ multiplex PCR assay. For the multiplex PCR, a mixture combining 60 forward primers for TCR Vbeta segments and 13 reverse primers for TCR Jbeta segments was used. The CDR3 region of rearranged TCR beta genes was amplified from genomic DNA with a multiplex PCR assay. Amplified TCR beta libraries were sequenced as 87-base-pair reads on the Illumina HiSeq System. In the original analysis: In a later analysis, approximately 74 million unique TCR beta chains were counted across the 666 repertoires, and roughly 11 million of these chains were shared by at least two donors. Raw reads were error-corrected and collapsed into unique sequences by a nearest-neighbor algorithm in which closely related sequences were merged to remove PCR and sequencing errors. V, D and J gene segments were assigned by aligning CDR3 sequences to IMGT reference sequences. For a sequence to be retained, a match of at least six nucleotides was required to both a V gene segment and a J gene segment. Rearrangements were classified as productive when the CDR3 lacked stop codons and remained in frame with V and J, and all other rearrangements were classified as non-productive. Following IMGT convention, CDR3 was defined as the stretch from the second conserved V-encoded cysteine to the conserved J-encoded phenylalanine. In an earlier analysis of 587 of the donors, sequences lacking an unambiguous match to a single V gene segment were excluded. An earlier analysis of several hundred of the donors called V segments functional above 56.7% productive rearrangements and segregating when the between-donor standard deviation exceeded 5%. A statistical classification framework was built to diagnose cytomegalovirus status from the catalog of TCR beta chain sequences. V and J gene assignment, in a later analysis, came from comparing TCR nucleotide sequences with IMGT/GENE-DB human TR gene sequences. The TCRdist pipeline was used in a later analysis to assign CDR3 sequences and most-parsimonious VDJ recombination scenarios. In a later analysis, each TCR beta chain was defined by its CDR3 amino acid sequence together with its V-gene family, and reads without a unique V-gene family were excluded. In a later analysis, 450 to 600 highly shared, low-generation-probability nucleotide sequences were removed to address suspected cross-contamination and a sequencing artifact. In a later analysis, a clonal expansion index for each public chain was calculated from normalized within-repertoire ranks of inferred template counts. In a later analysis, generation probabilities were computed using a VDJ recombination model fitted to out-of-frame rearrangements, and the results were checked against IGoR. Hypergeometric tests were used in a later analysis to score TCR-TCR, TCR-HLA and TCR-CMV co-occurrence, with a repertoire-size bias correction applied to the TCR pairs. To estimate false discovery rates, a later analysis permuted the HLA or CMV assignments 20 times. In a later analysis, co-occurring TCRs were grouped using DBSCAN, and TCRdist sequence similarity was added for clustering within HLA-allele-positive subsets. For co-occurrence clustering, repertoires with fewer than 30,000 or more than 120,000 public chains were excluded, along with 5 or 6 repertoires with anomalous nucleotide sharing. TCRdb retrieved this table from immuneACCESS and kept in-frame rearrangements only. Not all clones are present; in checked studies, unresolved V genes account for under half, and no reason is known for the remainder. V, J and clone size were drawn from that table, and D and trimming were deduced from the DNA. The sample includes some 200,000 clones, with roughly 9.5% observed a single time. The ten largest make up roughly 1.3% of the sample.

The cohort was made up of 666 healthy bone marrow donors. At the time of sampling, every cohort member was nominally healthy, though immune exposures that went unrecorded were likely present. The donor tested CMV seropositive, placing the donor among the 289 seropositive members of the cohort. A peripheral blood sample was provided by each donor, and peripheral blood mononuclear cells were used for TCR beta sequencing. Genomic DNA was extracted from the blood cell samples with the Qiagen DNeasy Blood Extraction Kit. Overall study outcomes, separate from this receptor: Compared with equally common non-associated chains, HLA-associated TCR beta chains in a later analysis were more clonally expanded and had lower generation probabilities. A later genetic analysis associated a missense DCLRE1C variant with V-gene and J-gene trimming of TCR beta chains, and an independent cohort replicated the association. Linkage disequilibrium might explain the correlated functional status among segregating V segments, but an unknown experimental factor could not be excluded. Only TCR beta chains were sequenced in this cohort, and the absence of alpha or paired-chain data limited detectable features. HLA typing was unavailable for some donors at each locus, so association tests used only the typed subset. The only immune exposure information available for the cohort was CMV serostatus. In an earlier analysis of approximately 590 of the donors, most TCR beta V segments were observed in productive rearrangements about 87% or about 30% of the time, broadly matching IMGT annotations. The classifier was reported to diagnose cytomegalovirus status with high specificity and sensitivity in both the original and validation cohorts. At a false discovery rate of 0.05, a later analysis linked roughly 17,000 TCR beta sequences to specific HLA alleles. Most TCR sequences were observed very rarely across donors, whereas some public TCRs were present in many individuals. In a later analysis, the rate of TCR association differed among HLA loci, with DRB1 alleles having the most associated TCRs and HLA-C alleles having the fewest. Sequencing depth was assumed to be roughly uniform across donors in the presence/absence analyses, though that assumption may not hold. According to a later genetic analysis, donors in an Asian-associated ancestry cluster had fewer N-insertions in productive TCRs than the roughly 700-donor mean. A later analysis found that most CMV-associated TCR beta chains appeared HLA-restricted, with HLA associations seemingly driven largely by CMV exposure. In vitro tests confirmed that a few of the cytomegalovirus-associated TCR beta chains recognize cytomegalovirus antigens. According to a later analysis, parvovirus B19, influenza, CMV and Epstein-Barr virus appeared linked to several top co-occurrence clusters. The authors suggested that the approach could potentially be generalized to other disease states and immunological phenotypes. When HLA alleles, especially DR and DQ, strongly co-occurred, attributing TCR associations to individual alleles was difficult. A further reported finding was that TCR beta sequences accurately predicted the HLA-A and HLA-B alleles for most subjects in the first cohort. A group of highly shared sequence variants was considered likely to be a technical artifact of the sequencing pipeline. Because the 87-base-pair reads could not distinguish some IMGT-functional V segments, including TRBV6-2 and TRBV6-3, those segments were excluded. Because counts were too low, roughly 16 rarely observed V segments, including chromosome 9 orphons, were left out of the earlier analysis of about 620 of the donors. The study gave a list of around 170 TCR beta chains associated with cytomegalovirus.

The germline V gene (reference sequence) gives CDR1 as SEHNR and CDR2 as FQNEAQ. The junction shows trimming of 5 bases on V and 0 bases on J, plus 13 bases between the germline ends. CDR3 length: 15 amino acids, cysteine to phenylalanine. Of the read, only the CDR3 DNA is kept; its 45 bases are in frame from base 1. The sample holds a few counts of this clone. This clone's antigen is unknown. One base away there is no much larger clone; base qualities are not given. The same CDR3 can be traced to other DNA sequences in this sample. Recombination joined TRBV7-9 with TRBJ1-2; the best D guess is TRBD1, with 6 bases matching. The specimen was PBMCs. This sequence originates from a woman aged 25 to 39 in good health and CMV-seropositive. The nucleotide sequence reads TGTGCCAGCAGCCCCCAGACAGGCGCTAACTATGGCTACACCTTC. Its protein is CASSPQTGANYGYTF.